The 31 T cell receptor beta chains given below trace back to one sample, sequenced in a study of CD8+CD57+ T cells in acquired aplastic anemia. Using genomic DNA as the template, TCR beta VDJ and CDR3 profiling was carried out. TCRdb re-derived calls from the reads in MiXCR, one entry per CDR3 protein. The repertoire holds roughly 100,000 distinct CDR3 sequences, with less than 75% as singletons. CD8+CD57+ cell expansion, shown by flow cytometry, had occurred in the patients selected for sequencing. The sequencing sample was made of sorted CD4+, CD8+, or CD8+CD57+ T cells (not recorded which) from PBMCs. The source is a human donor with aplastic anemia.

The genes are TRBV19 and TRBJ1-1; D call uncertain. Germline V lookup: CDR1 LNHDA, CDR2 SQIVND (reference sequence). The CDR3 consists of 13 residues. V gave up 0 bases and J gave up 7 bases, with 9 bases separating them. The DNA for the CDR3 is TGTGCCAGTAGTATAGATCTATTGGGTGAAGCTTTCTTT. Amino acid sequence: CASSIDLLGEAFF.

This sequence joins TRBV19 and TRBJ2-7; 9 nucleotides align to TRBD1. Germline V gene data show CDR1 as LNHDA and CDR2 as SQIVND (reference sequence). The CDR3 is 13 residues long. DNA for the CDR3: TGTGCGCGGGACAGGGCGTACCGGTACGAGCAGTACTTC. Its translation is CARDRAYRYEQYF.

About this clonotype itself: One end of the junction fails to match germline, which may point to a read error. The chain couples TRBV15 to TRBJ2-7; D is ambiguous. Per the germline V gene, CDR1 is LNHNV and CDR2 is YYDKDF (reference sequence). This CDR3 has 13 residues. The chain's CDR3 is CAASRDYSYEQYF. The CDR3 nucleotides are TGTGCCGCCAGCAGAGATTACAGCTACGAGCAGTACTTC.

The chain joins TRBV7-8 to TRBJ2-7; 9 bases map to TRBD1. After removal of 5 bases from V and 2 bases from J, the junction contained 10 bases not matched to a gene. The germline gives CDR1 SGHVS, CDR2 FQNEAQ. The CDR3 length is 16 residues. CDR3 sequence: CASSASGTGSTYEQYF. Here the CDR3 DNA reads TGTGCCAGCAGCGCATCCGGGACAGGGAGTACCTACGAGCAGTACTTC.

The chain uses TRBV20-1 and TRBJ1-1; D perhaps matches TRBD1 (5 bases). Looked up from germline, CDR1 is DFQATT and CDR2 is SNEGSKA (reference sequence). Trimming cost V 7 bases and J 3 bases, with 18 bases left between them. The CDR3 length is 14 residues. The CDR3 here is CSVLLGETHTEAFF. The CDR3 DNA sequence: TGCAGTGTATTACTAGGGGAAACCCACACTGAAGCTTTCTTT.

J is TRBJ1-6 and V is TRBV20-1; 10 bases are a match to TRBD1. Germline V lookup: CDR1 DFQATT, CDR2 SNEGSKA (reference sequence). V dropped 3 bases and J dropped 7; count of bases not matched to a gene: 9. CDR3 length: 16 residues. The CDR3 loop reads CSASKRQGAQNSPLHF. As DNA, the CDR3 is TGCAGTGCTAGTAAGCGACAGGGGGCACAAAATTCACCCCTCCACTTT.

The gene calls are TRBV10-3 and TRBJ1-1, with 10 bases matching TRBD1. Looked up from germline, CDR1 is ENHRY and CDR2 is SYGVKD. Unmatched junction bases numbered 5, after V lost 6 bases and J lost 4 bases. This CDR3 has 14 residues. As DNA, the CDR3 is TGTGCCATCAGCTTGGGGACAGGGGCCACTGAAGCTTTCTTT. Translated: CAISLGTGATEAFF.

The gene calls are TRBV20-1 and TRBJ2-7; 7 nucleotides line up with TRBD2. V gave up 5 bases and J gave up 0 bases; unmatched junction bases: 7. This CDR3 comprises 14 residues. CDR1 DFQATT and CDR2 SNEGSKA come from the germline V gene (reference sequence). The CDR3 spells CSADQGGSSYEQYF. For the CDR3, the DNA is TGCAGTGCTGACCAAGGCGGGAGCTCCTACGAGCAGTACTTC.

V usage is TRBV7-3 and J usage is TRBJ1-5; the D is unclear. The CDR3 extends over 13 amino acids. From germline, CDR1 is SGHTA and CDR2 FQGTGA. Trimming removed 5 bases at V and 4 bases at J, with 9 bases between. The CDR3: CASSIEANQPQHF. DNA of the CDR3: TGTGCCAGCAGCATCGAGGCGAATCAGCCCCAGCATTTT. The full variable domain, with the rest looked up from reference TRBV7-3 and TRBJ1-5, is GAGVSQTPSNKVTEKGKYVELRCDPISGHTALYWYRQSLGQGPEFLIYFQGTGAADDSGLPNDRFFAVRPEGSVSTLKIQRTERGDSAVYLCASSIEANQPQHFGDGTRLSIL.

This clonotype was counted many times. This chain uses TRBV20-1 with TRBJ2-1, with 12 bases matching TRBD2. With 3 bases clipped from V and 8 bases from J, the junction kept 8 bases outside the gene matches. The V gene's germline CDR1 is DFQATT and CDR2 SNEGSKA (reference sequence). The CDR3 runs to 15 residues. CDR3 bases: TGCAGTGCTAGGAGTCTAGCGGGAGGGTCCCATGAGCAGTTCTTC. It codes for CSARSLAGGSHEQFF.

The chain combines TRBV6-9 with TRBJ1-4, with a tentative D call TRBD1 (5 bases). This CDR3 spans 13 amino acids. The V and J ends lost 5 bases and 7 bases respectively, with 11 bases between them. Per germline, CDR1 MNHGY and CDR2 SVAAGI. The CDR3 coding sequence is TGTGCCAGCAGTCCAGGTGGGACTGAAAAACTGTTTTTT. It specifies CASSPGGTEKLFF.

The chain joins TRBV29-1 to TRBJ1-1; D perhaps matches TRBD1 (5 bases). The CDR3 consists of 13 residues. The V and J ends lost 6 bases and 1 base respectively, with 12 bases between them. The germline gives CDR1 SQVTM, CDR2 ANQGSEA. CDR3 sequence: CSVPGGTNTEAFF. CDR3 DNA sequence: TGCAGCGTGCCCGGGGGGACGAACACTGAAGCTTTCTTT.

This clonotype was found a few times. This chain joins TRBV7-2 and TRBJ2-7, with D uncertain. Germline CDR1 and CDR2: SGHTA and FQGNSA. The CDR3 sequence is 17 residues long. The V end was cut by 0 bases, the J end by 0 bases, with 15 bases between. CDR3 bases: TGTGCCAGCAGCTTAGCTTCGGGTCGACCGGCCTCCTACGAGCAGTACTTC. The encoded protein is CASSLASGRPASYEQYF.

V and J are TRBV2 and TRBJ1-4; 8 bases line up with TRBD1. There are 15 residues in the CDR3. The ends lost 8 bases at V and 8 bases at J; junction bases unmatched: 13. Germline V lookup: CDR1 SNHLY, CDR2 FYNNEI. DNA of the CDR3: TGTGCCAGCGTCCAGGACAGGGTCCTTGGCGAAAAACTGTTTTTT. Protein: CASVQDRVLGEKLFF.

V usage is TRBV20-1 and J usage is TRBJ2-1; unclear D gene. Looked up from germline, CDR1 is DFQATT and CDR2 is SNEGSKA (reference sequence). Trimming cost V 3 bases and J 4 bases, with 10 bases left between them. This CDR3 region has 13 residues. The CDR3 region is CSASPKPYNEQFF. The DNA of the CDR3 is TGCAGTGCTAGTCCGAAGCCGTACAATGAGCAGTTCTTC.

This clonotype was found once. J is TRBJ1-1 and V is TRBV10-3; D is ambiguous. The CDR3 runs to 13 residues. V lost 0 bases and J 5 bases, leaving 7 bases between the germline ends. CDR1 ENHRY and CDR2 SYGVKD come from the germline V gene. The CDR3, as DNA: TGTGCCATCAGTGAGTCCGGTTCGACTGAAGCTTTCTTT. Translating it yields CAISESGSTEAFF.

This chain uses TRBV19 with TRBJ2-1, with 7 bases that match TRBD1. The V gene end was trimmed by 7 bases and the J gene end by 5 bases; junction bases not matched to a gene: 8. The CDR3 has 14 residues. In germline, CDR1 is LNHDA, CDR2 SQIVND (reference sequence). CDR3 loop: CASNLGQPHNEQFF. For the CDR3, the DNA is TGTGCCAGTAATCTGGGACAGCCTCACAATGAGCAGTTCTTC.

The chain uses TRBV10-3 and TRBJ1-2; the D gene is possibly TRBD1 (6 bases). Trimming removed 5 bases at V and 5 bases at J, with 12 bases between. Germline CDR1 reads ENHRY; CDR2 reads SYGVKD. The CDR3 is 13 residues long. The CDR3 here is CAISSDSYYGYTF. In nucleotides, the CDR3 is TGTGCCATCAGTTCGGACAGTTATTATGGCTACACCTTC.

The chain employs TRBV20-1 and TRBJ1-2; D is undetermined. The CDR3 is made up of 11 amino acids. Trimming took off 5 bases at V and 6 bases at J, with 10 bases between the two ends. Germline V gene lookup returns CDR1 DFQATT and CDR2 SNEGSKA (reference sequence). The CDR3 is CSAYSGDGYTF. CDR3 DNA sequence: TGCAGTGCTTATTCCGGGGATGGCTACACCTTC.

The genes are TRBV24-1 and TRBJ2-3; D perhaps matches TRBD1 (6 bases). The CDR3 spans 17 residues. Germline lookup yields CDR1 KGHDR and CDR2 SFDVKD. V shed 5 bases and J shed 2 bases, with 19 bases lying between them. DNA of the CDR3: TGTGCCACCAGTGGCCCCCTACAGGGTAGGAACACAGATACGCAGTATTTT. This translates into CATSGPLQGRNTDTQYF.

J is TRBJ1-6 and V is TRBV6-1; TRBD1 aligns across 7 bases. The CDR3 is 15 residues long. V trimming: 1 base; J trimming: 7 bases; junction bases outside the gene matches: 4. Germline loops: CDR1 MNHNS, CDR2 SASEGT. CDR3 amino acids: CASSEVGTANSPLHF. DNA for the CDR3: TGTGCCAGCAGTGAAGTTGGGACAGCAAATTCACCCCTCCACTTT.

The chain carries TRBV25-1 and TRBJ1-2; 7 bases are shared with TRBD1. Looked up from germline, CDR1 is MGHDK and CDR2 is SYGVNS. The J segment lost 4 bases and the V segment lost 3 bases, leaving 2 bases of the junction unmatched. This CDR3 has 13 residues. The CDR3 nucleotides read TGTGCCAGCAGTGAGGGGACAGCCTATGGCTACACCTTC. This gives the protein CASSEGTAYGYTF.

The chain combines TRBV27 with TRBJ2-5; D is undetermined. The CDR3 is 18 amino acids. CDR1 MNHEY and CDR2 SMNVEV come from the germline V gene (reference sequence). Trimming stripped 6 bases from V and 7 bases from J, with 30 bases between. DNA for the CDR3: TGTGCCAGCAGCAATAAAGTAGTTGTTTACGGATTTCCGGGGACCCAGTACTTC. Translating it yields CASSNKVVVYGFPGTQYF.

CDR3: CSVEDWETQETQYF. In nucleotides, the CDR3 is TGCAGCGTTGAAGATTGGGAAACCCAAGAGACCCAGTACTTC. The genes are TRBV29-1 and TRBJ2-5; no reliable D call. The CDR3 has 14 residues. Germline values: CDR1 SQVTM, CDR2 ANQGSEA. V was shortened by 0 bases and J by 1 base, with 9 bases between the two germline ends.

The chain uses TRBV20-1 and TRBJ1-4, with D possibly being TRBD1 (5 bases). Germline V CDR1 and CDR2: DFQATT, SNEGSKA (reference sequence). The V gene lost 2 bases and the J gene lost 7 bases, with 14 bases spanning the gap. The CDR3 has 14 amino acids. CDR3 residues: CSARQGRDGEKLFF. The CDR3 DNA follows: TGCAGTGCTAGACAGGGTAGGGACGGTGAAAAACTGTTTTTT.

This clonotype showed up just a few times. The chain is built from TRBV10-1 and TRBJ2-3; the D gene is possibly TRBD1 (5 bases). Germline V lookup: CDR1 WNHNN, CDR2 SYGVQD (reference sequence). The CDR3 totals 15 residues. V was pared by 5 bases and J by 2 bases, with 14 bases between. This chain's CDR3 is CASSQQDFPTDTQYF. The CDR3 DNA sequence: TGCGCCAGCAGTCAACAGGATTTCCCCACAGATACGCAGTATTTT.

The V gene is TRBV15, the J gene TRBJ1-2; 7 nucleotides align to TRBD1. V lost 1 base and J lost 0; bases outside the gene matches: 2. CDR1 and CDR2 from the germline V gene are LNHNV and YYDKDF (reference sequence). The CDR3 is made up of 15 amino acids. The CDR3, as DNA: TGTGCCACCAGCAGAGGGCAGGGGGCTAACTATGGCTACACCTTC. Protein sequence: CATSRGQGANYGYTF.

This clonotype has a single count. It is likely a read error, because the conserved phenylalanine at the end of the CDR3 is missing. The gene calls are TRBV7-9 and TRBJ2-5; 8 nucleotides match TRBD1. The germline CDR1 and CDR2 sequences are SEHNR and FQNEAQ (reference sequence). This CDR3 region has 16 residues. V was clipped by 5 bases and J by 1 base; unmatched bases: 9. CDR3 in DNA: TGTGCCAGCAGCCCTGCCGGGACAGGACTCCAAGAGACCCAGTACCTC. Its translation: CASSPAGTGLQETQYL.

The chain joins TRBV19 to TRBJ2-1, with 8 bases matching TRBD2. Trimming cost V 6 bases and J 4 bases; bases outside gene matches: 11. Germline CDR1 is LNHDA and CDR2 is SQIVND (reference sequence). The length of the CDR3 is 16 residues. The DNA for the CDR3 is TGTGCCAGTAGCCTACCGCTCCAGCGGGGGTACAATGAGCAGTTCTTC. Protein product: CASSLPLQRGYNEQFF.

The CDR3 region is CASSMKRGSPYEQYF. The CDR3 nucleotides are TGTGCCAGTAGTATGAAGCGGGGTTCCCCCTACGAGCAGTACTTC. The chain employs TRBV19 and TRBJ2-7; 7 nucleotides align to TRBD2. V dropped 3 bases and J dropped 2; count of bases not matched to a gene: 7. CDR1 LNHDA and CDR2 SQIVND come from the germline V gene (reference sequence). CDR3 length equals 15 residues.

The J gene is TRBJ2-3, the V gene TRBV27, with 8 bases matching TRBD2. Trimming cost V 5 bases and J 0 bases; bases outside gene matches: 10. This CDR3 is 17 amino acids long. Germline loops: CDR1 MNHEY, CDR2 SMNVEV (reference sequence). CDR3 sequence (DNA): TGTGCCAGCAGTATACTCGTGAGCGGGGGTAGCACAGATACGCAGTATTTT. Its protein is CASSILVSGGSTDTQYF.